This T cell receptor (beta chain) was sequenced in a study of CD8+CD57+ T cells in acquired aplastic anemia. Study context: Average CD4+ read depth in healthy donors was 11 million or so reads.

The V end lost 5 bases, the J end lost 4 bases, and 17 bases lay between the germline ends. The CDR3 length is 15 residues. Germline V lookup: CDR1 MDHEN, CDR2 SYDVKM. The table lists this clonotype with many counts. The antigen is undetermined. The template used for profiling TCR beta VDJ and CDR3 was genomic DNA. TCRdb ran MiXCR on the reads and lists one entry per CDR3 protein. The repertoire consists of around 400,000 distinct CDR3 sequences, with around 72% occurring once and the leading ten covering 4%. Study results and limitations: Researchers reported that CD8+ Simpson's diversity was not significantly different in patients versus controls. It was found that roughly 31 CD8+ CDR3 sequences were shared between patients and controls.

The origin of this receptor is a human donor in good health, serving as a control. Sequenced: sorted CD4+, CD8+, or CD8+CD57+ T cells (not recorded which) from PBMCs. V usage is TRBV28 and J usage is TRBJ1-2; D remains unclear. CDR3 in DNA: TGTGCCAGCAGTGTCCAGTTCCAACGGAGCTATGGCTACACCTTC. It specifies CASSVQFQRSYGYTF.